This T cell receptor beta chain was profiled in a study of blood T cell repertoires in COVID-19. Trimming left V 5 bases short and J 0 bases short, with 7 bases between. The V gene's germline CDR1 is SGHTA and CDR2 FQGNSA. The CDR3 is made up of 13 amino acids. Using immunoSEQ multiplex PCR, the repertoire was profiled, and TCRdb retains in-frame clones only, with some absent. The sample yields over 450,000 clones, about 89% seen once. Seattle's enrolled individuals joined amid active infection and were then monitored longitudinally. The TCR was taken from a woman in her forties or fifties with COVID-19, enrolled during active disease. V is TRBV7-2 and J is TRBJ1-1; D gene ambiguous. The sample comprised peripheral blood. CDR3 nucleotides: TGTGCCAGCAGCCAACAGCTGAACACTGAAGCTTTCTTT. As protein: CASSQQLNTEAFF.